Detailed here is one T cell receptor beta chain. Its specificity is unknown. This sample was included in a study of tumor-infiltrating lymphocytes in primary liver carcinoma. Study results and limitations: Tumor-adjacent and tumor-blood pairs shared a smaller degree of overlap than tumor region pairs.

This CDR3 contains 16 residues. V shed 3 bases and J 0 bases; nucleotides not matched to a gene: 5. Looked up from germline, CDR1 is SGHKS and CDR2 is YYEKEE (reference sequence). The blood RNA (from unsorted whole blood) was obtained, and germline DNA was also extracted. cDNA specific to TCR beta was made from approximately 500 ng of total RNA, with a constant-region primer employed for priming. Nested multiplex PCR, run for three rounds with slightly modified ARM-PCR, yielded TCR beta libraries. With TRBV1-TRBV30 forward primers and a C-beta reverse primer, the first two PCR rounds were run for around 11 cycles each. TCRdb re-analysed the multiplex PCR reads in MiXCR, keeping a single row per CDR3 protein. Counted here are approximately 330,000 distinct CDR3 sequences, roughly 61% occurring once; the ten biggest clones make up 5.5% to 8%.

The receptor comes from a man between 35 and 55 years old with primary liver carcinoma and hepatitis B virus infection. The sequencing input was peripheral blood. V is TRBV5-5 and J is TRBJ2-2, with TRBD1 matching 7 bases. CDR3 sequence (DNA): TGTGCCAGCAGCTCGAACAGGGGTCCGAACACCGGGGAGCTGTTTTTT. It encodes CASSSNRGPNTGELFF.